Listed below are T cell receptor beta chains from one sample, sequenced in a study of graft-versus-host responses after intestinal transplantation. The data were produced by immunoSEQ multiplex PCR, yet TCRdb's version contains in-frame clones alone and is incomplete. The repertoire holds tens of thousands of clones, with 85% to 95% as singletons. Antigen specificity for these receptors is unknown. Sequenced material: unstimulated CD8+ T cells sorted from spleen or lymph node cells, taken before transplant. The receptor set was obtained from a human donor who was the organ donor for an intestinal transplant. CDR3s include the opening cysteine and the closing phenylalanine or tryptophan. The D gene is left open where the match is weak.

CDR3 protein: CASSLEGSEQYF
CDR3 DNA: TGTGCCAGCAGCTTAGAGGGGAGCGAGCAGTACTTC
J gene: TRBJ2-7
V gene: TRBV7-9
D gene: NA

CDR3 protein: CAGLGAPYNEQLF
CDR3 DNA: TGTGCCGGTCTCGGGGCCCCCTACAATGAGCAGCTCTTC
J gene: TRBJ2-1
V gene: TRBV7-9
D gene: NA

CDR3 protein: CAWGDYRMGNTIYF
CDR3 DNA: TGTGCCTGGGGAGACTACCGCATGGGAAACACCATATATTTT
J gene: TRBJ1-3
V gene: TRBV30
D gene: NA

CDR3 protein: CASRGDRPSYNEQFF
CDR3 DNA: TGTGCCAGCAGAGGAGACAGACCCTCCTACAATGAGCAGTTCTTC
J gene: TRBJ2-1
V gene: TRBV9
D gene: NA

CDR3 protein: CASSYSDRASYGYTF
CDR3 DNA: TGTGCCAGCAGTTACTCGGACAGGGCCTCCTATGGCTACACCTTC
J gene: TRBJ1-2
V gene: TRBV6-5
D gene: TRBD1

CDR3 protein: CASSKVTGHDANTGELFF
CDR3 DNA: TGTGCCAGCAGCAAAGTAACGGGACACGACGCGAACACCGGGGAGCTGTTTTTT
J gene: TRBJ2-2
V gene: TRBV21-1
D gene: NA

CDR3 protein: CASSQGSYNSPLHF
CDR3 DNA: TGTGCCAGCAGTCAAGGCTCCTATAATTCACCCCTCCACTTT
J gene: TRBJ1-6
V gene: TRBV2
D gene: NA

CDR3 protein: CAISPGTGGTEAFF
CDR3 DNA: TGTGCCATCAGCCCCGGGACAGGGGGCACTGAAGCTTTCTTT
J gene: TRBJ1-1
V gene: TRBV10-3
D gene: TRBD1

CDR3 protein: CASSHGTGDQPQHF
CDR3 DNA: TGTGCCAGCAGCCACGGGACAGGGGATCAGCCCCAGCATTTT
J gene: TRBJ1-5
V gene: TRBV11-2
D gene: TRBD1

CDR3 protein: CASSGRDITQYF
CDR3 DNA: TGTGCCAGCAGCGGCCGGGACATCACGCAGTATTTT
J gene: TRBJ2-3
V gene: TRBV9
D gene: NA

CDR3 protein: CASSITGGSYEQYF
CDR3 DNA: TGTGCCAGTAGTATAACCGGGGGCTCCTACGAGCAGTACTTC
J gene: TRBJ2-7
V gene: TRBV19
D gene: NA

CDR3 protein: CASSLTLAGAHNEQFF
CDR3 DNA: TGTGCCAGCAGCTTAACGTTAGCCGGGGCCCACAATGAGCAGTTCTTC
J gene: TRBJ2-1
V gene: TRBV7-3
D gene: NA

CDR3 protein: CASILVRNEKLFF
CDR3 DNA: TGTGCCAGCATCCTAGTCCGAAATGAAAAACTGTTTTTT
J gene: TRBJ1-4
V gene: TRBV2
D gene: NA